The 5 T cell receptor beta chains below were found in one sample sequenced in a study of cytomegalovirus exposure and HLA in healthy donors (dated by TCRdb to about 2017). The library relied on the immunoSEQ multiplex PCR assay. The immuneACCESS repertoire file appears here via TCRdb, limited to in-frame rearrangements. These files lack a portion of the clones; in checked studies, under half of the deficit traces to unresolved V genes, and the cause of the others is not known. This sample has about 280,000 clones in its table, and more than 75% of those were observed once. The biggest ten clones account for approximately 0.94% of the sample. The sequencing sample was made of PBMCs. The receptors were sampled from a woman aged 18-35 years in good health and CMV-seronegative.

CDR3 DNA: TGTGCCTGGAGTCGGTCGGATACGCAGTATTTT. Amino acids: CAWSRSDTQYF. J is TRBJ2-3 and V is TRBV30; D unclear. Germline V gene sequence: CDR1 GTSNPN, CDR2 SVGIG (reference sequence). Trimming removed 2 bases at V and 6 bases at J, with 6 bases between. This CDR3 is 11 amino acids long. The entire variable domain, with the rest obtained from reference TRBV30 and TRBJ2-3, is as follows: SQTIHQWPATLVQPVGSPLSLECTVEGTSNPNLYWYRQAAGRGLQLLFYSVGIGQISSEVPQNLSASRPQDRQFILSSKKLLLSDSGFYLCAWSRSDTQYFGPGTRLTVL.

The DNA of the CDR3 is TGTGCCAGCAGCGAGACAGGACTAGCGGGAGTTAATGAGCAGTTCTTC. Protein sequence: CASSETGLAGVNEQFF. This chain connects TRBV9 to TRBJ2-1, with 13 bases aligning to TRBD2. Looked up from germline, CDR1 is SGDLS and CDR2 is YYNGEE. The CDR3 is 16 amino acids. V was pared by 3 bases and J by 7 bases, with 7 bases of the junction left unmatched.

This chain connects TRBV19 to TRBJ2-2; D unclear. Trimming stripped 7 bases from V and 5 bases from J, with 11 bases between. Germline V lookup: CDR1 LNHDA, CDR2 SQIVND (reference sequence). The length of the CDR3 is 13 residues. The chain's CDR3 is CASTQVRTGELFF. CDR3 sequence (DNA): TGTGCCAGTACTCAGGTTAGGACCGGGGAGCTGTTTTTT.

This chain links TRBV28 with TRBJ2-1; 11 bases agree with TRBD2. Germline CDR1 is MDHEN and CDR2 is SYDVKM. The junction had 12 bases not matched to a gene; V was cut back by 6 bases and J by 5 bases. This CDR3 is 17 amino acids long. CDR3 in DNA: TGTGCCAGCAGAGATCTTAGCGGGAGGGGGGCACACAATGAGCAGTTCTTC. It encodes CASRDLSGRGAHNEQFF. Complete variable domain (other parts from reference TRBV28 and TRBJ2-1): DVKVTQSSRYLVKRTGEKVFLECVQDMDHENMFWYRQDPGLGLRLIYFSYDVKMKEKGDIPEGYSVSREKKERFSLILESASTNQTSMYLCASRDLSGRGAHNEQFFGPGTRLTVL.

This clone came up once. The chain uses TRBV28 and TRBJ2-7, with D tentatively TRBD2 (6 bases). This CDR3 contains 16 residues. In germline, CDR1 is MDHEN, CDR2 SYDVKM. With 6 bases removed from V and 7 bases from J, the gap between germline ends came to 25 bases. In DNA, the CDR3 is TGTGCCAGCAGCCCATCGTCGGGGAGGTGGGGAAGGGAGCAGTACTTC. Amino acids: CASSPSSGRWGREQYF.